The source of this TCR beta chain is a study of blood T cell repertoires in COVID-19. For the study at large: From T cells, B-cell-depleted T cells, or PBMCs came the material, which was cDNA or gDNA.

V shed 2 bases, J shed 4 bases, and the junction held 7 bases outside the gene matches. Germline CDR1 and CDR2: MNHNY and SVGAGI (reference sequence). There are 15 residues in the CDR3. Method: immunoSEQ multiplex PCR; TCRdb's copy keeps in-frame clones and lacks some. The data hold about 110,000 clones, with around nine tenths observed a single time. The V call is TRBV6-6, the J call TRBJ1-2; 7 bases are shared with TRBD1. The sample taken for sequencing was peripheral blood. The clonotype was recovered from a human donor in a cohort sampled during active COVID-19. The CDR3 nucleotides read TGTGCCAGCAGTTACGAGACAGGGTCAAGCTATGGCTACACCTTC. Its protein is CASSYETGSSYGYTF.